Sequencing of this T cell receptor beta chain was carried out in a study of T cells in Graves' hyperthyroidism and ophthalmopathy. Study-wide results and caveats: Most clonotypes that expanded in the thyroid above 0.001 also showed up in blood.

TCR beta CDR3 regions were amplified from RNA transcripts. HTBI primers were the set used in a first-round RT-PCR of the TCR CDR3. From the multiplex PCR reads, TCRdb called clonotypes with MiXCR, one entry per CDR3 protein. The sample holds fewer than 300,000 distinct CDR3 sequences, less than 30% seen once. This clonotype was picked up many times. Its antigen is not known. The sequence derives from a man aged 40-50 years with Graves' hyperthyroidism that later progressed to Graves' ophthalmopathy. The sequenced sample was blood.

CDR3 coding DNA: TGTGCCAGCAGCGGAGAGTACGTCTCACCCCTCCACTTT. Its protein product is CASSGEYVSPLHF. The V gene is TRBV11-2, the J gene TRBJ1-6; D is ambiguous. This CDR3 is built from 13 residues. Germline CDR1 is SGHAT and CDR2 is FQNNGV. Trimming stripped 5 bases from V and 10 bases from J, with 12 bases between. Full variable domain (rest looked up from reference TRBV11-2 and TRBJ1-6): EAGVAQSPRYKIIEKRQSVAFWCNPISGHATLYWYQQILGQGPKLLIQFQNNGVVDDSQLPKDRFSAERLKGVDSTLKIQPAKLEDSAVYLCASSGEYVSPLHFGNGTRLTVT.